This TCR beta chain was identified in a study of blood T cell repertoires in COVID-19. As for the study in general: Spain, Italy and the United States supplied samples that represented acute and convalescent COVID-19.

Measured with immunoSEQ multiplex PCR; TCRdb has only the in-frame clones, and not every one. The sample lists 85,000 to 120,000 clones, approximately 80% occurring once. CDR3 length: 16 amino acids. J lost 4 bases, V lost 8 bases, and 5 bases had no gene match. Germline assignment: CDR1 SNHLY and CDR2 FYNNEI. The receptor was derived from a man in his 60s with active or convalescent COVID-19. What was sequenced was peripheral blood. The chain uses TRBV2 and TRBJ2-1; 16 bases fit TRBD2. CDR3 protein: CASGTSGRVGYNEQFF. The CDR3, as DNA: TGTGCCAGCGGGACTAGCGGGAGGGTGGGGTACAATGAGCAGTTCTTC.